This T cell receptor (beta chain) appears in the sequencing data of a study of T cells expressing NK-cell markers. TCRdb re-called the 5' RACE reads and shows each CDR3 protein once, DNA omitted. In total, the table holds about 140,000 distinct CDR3 sequences. From germline, CDR1 is SGHAT and CDR2 FQDESV (reference sequence). The CDR3 contains 20 residues. The specimen sequenced was blood T cells: a sorted CD56 or NKG2C T cell subset, CD4+ or CD8+ T cells, or bulk PBMC T cells (not recorded which). This clonotype was obtained from a man aged 18 to 30 in good health. The chain recombines TRBV11-1 with TRBJ2-2; TCRdb's D call of TRBD2 is untestable without DNA. CDR3 in amino acids: CASSLLGLSTSGRNTGELFF.